This entry lists 25 T cell receptor beta chains sequenced from one sample in a study of blood T cells in healthy people across ages. Alongside a J-beta primer mix, a sample-barcoded 5' primer served in a second PCR lasting roughly 6 to 11 cycles. TCRdb passed the 5' RACE reads through MiXCR, listing each CDR3 protein once. The profile shows over 1,300,000 distinct CDR3 sequences, 55% to 75% of them singletons. What was sequenced was blood. These receptor sequences come from a man between 18 and 35 years old in good health.

There are a few counts of this clonotype. The rearrangement joins TRBV3-1 to TRBJ2-4; D uncertain. The germline V gene has CDR1 LGHDT and CDR2 YNNKEL (reference sequence). Trimming removed 0 bases from V and 7 bases from J, with 13 bases in between. The CDR3 is made up of 15 amino acids. The CDR3 region is CASSQDGLEWNIQYF. The CDR3 nucleotides read TGTGCCAGCAGCCAAGATGGGCTTGAGTGGAACATTCAGTACTTC.

This clonotype was seen only a few times. This chain uses TRBV4-1 with TRBJ1-5; D is uncertain. Germline V gene sequence: CDR1 MGHRA, CDR2 YSYEKL. The CDR3 runs 16 residues. The V end lost 4 bases, the J end lost 5 bases, and 18 bases lay between the germline ends. Here the CDR3 reads CASSPLPAGFHQPQHF. The CDR3 DNA follows: TGCGCCAGCAGCCCTTTGCCTGCGGGGTTCCATCAGCCCCAGCATTTT.

V gene TRBV7-2 combines with J gene TRBJ2-7; D could derive from TRBD1 or TRBD2 (5 bases each). The CDR3 runs to 12 residues. The germline V gene has CDR1 SGHTA and CDR2 FQGNSA. The ends were cut back, 5 bases at V and 6 bases at J, with 11 bases in the middle. This chain's CDR3 is CASSPEGTEQYF. The CDR3 DNA reads TGTGCCAGCAGCCCTGAGGGGACCGAGCAGTACTTC.

V and J are TRBV7-9 and TRBJ2-3; the D gene could be TRBD1 or TRBD2 (5 bases each). V was trimmed by 5 bases and J by 0 bases, leaving 15 bases between them. The CDR3 is 16 residues long. Germline V lookup: CDR1 SEHNR, CDR2 FQNEAQ (reference sequence). CDR3 loop: CASSPLGVVSTDTQYF. The CDR3 DNA follows: TGTGCCAGCAGCCCATTGGGGGTGGTTAGCACAGATACGCAGTATTTT.

The CDR3, as DNA: TGTGCCAGCAGCTTAGGGATCTCCGAACTAAAACAGAGACCCTACGAGCAGTACTTC. Its translation: CASSLGISELKQRPYEQYF. This chain uses TRBV11-2 with TRBJ2-7; D ambiguous. V shed 1 base and J shed 2 bases, with 24 bases lying between them. The CDR3 is 19 amino acids. Germline V gene data show CDR1 as SGHAT and CDR2 as FQNNGV.

This clonotype was picked up one time. One end of the junction fails to match germline, which may point to a read error. The J gene is TRBJ2-1, the V gene TRBV27, with 8 bases lining up with TRBD1. The CDR3 has 17 residues. Looked up from germline, CDR1 is MNHEY and CDR2 is SMNVEV (reference sequence). CDR3 in DNA: TGTGCCAGCAGTAGCCGGGACAGGAAGGGCTCCTACAATGGGCAGTTCTTC. It is translated as CASSSRDRKGSYNGQFF.

J is TRBJ2-3 and V is TRBV20-1; D may match TRBD1 or TRBD2 (6 bases each). V was pared by 4 bases and J by 0 bases, with 14 bases between. CDR1 is DFQATT and CDR2 is SNEGSKA in the germline V gene (reference sequence). This CDR3 comprises 15 residues. DNA of the CDR3: TGCAGTGCTACGGGGGCAGCCTCTAGCACAGATACGCAGTATTTT. It specifies CSATGAASSTDTQYF.

The gene calls are TRBV6-2 or TRBV6-3 and TRBJ1-6, with a tentative D call TRBD1 (5 bases). CDR1 and CDR2 (germline): MNHEY, SVGEGT. V shed 2 bases and J shed 7 bases, with 12 bases lying between them. The length of the CDR3 is 15 residues. This CDR3 is CASSYRGWENSPLHF. In nucleotides, the CDR3 is TGTGCCAGCAGTTACAGGGGATGGGAAAATTCACCCCTCCACTTT.

The V and J genes are TRBV6-5 and TRBJ2-3, with 7 positions matching TRBD2. Germline trimming cut 0 bases from V and 0 bases from J; bases unmatched to any gene: 3. From germline, CDR1 is MNHEY and CDR2 SVGAGI. The CDR3 runs to 16 residues. The CDR3 loop is CASSYSSGVSTDTQYF. Here the CDR3 DNA reads TGTGCCAGCAGTTACTCGAGCGGGGTTAGCACAGATACGCAGTATTTT.

This clonotype was counted a few times. The chain combines TRBV3-1 with TRBJ2-2; D is uncertain. The V and J ends lost 2 bases and 5 bases respectively, with 15 bases between them. Germline V gene lookup returns CDR1 LGHDT and CDR2 YNNKEL (reference sequence). CDR3 length: 16 residues. The CDR3 here is CASSQSPRTLTGELFF. Written as DNA, the CDR3 is TGTGCCAGCAGCCAATCCCCTAGAACGCTGACCGGGGAGCTGTTTTTT.

In its sample, this clonotype was seen a few times. J is TRBJ1-5 and V is TRBV6-2 or TRBV6-3; D is uncertain. The V and J ends lost 0 bases and 1 base respectively, with 4 bases between them. This CDR3 spans 14 amino acids. The germline gives CDR1 MNHEY, CDR2 SVGEGT. The CDR3: CASSYSTSNQPQHF. CDR3 DNA sequence: TGTGCCAGCAGTTACTCCACAAGCAATCAGCCCCAGCATTTT.

The chain couples TRBV7-9 to TRBJ1-1; D ambiguous. The germline V gene has CDR1 SEHNR and CDR2 FQNEAQ (reference sequence). The length of the CDR3 is 16 residues. The V end was cut by 5 bases, the J end by 3 bases, with 19 bases between. CDR3 loop: CASSQNSGEAYTEAFF. In DNA, the CDR3 is TGTGCCAGCAGCCAGAACTCCGGGGAGGCGTACACTGAAGCTTTCTTT.

This chain uses TRBV11-2 with TRBJ2-5; D ambiguous. Near its end, the DNA agrees better with TRBJ2-7, so the J call may be wrong. Germline loops: CDR1 SGHAT, CDR2 FQNNGV. This CDR3 region has 14 residues. The CDR3 spells CASSLTLGHYEQYF. The CDR3 coding sequence is TGTGCCAGCAGCCTCACTCTTGGGCACTACGAGCAGTACTTC.

This chain uses TRBV29-1 with TRBJ2-1; D is unresolved. Germline loops: CDR1 SQVTM, CDR2 ANQGSEA. The CDR3 has 14 residues. The ends were cut back, 5 bases at V and 9 bases at J, with 20 bases in the middle. The CDR3 loop reads CSVLGDSVFGEQFF. Here the CDR3 DNA reads TGCAGCGTTCTAGGAGATAGTGTGTTCGGTGAGCAGTTCTTC.

This rearrangement joins TRBV28 to TRBJ2-3, with 7 bases lining up with TRBD1. This CDR3 region has 13 residues. Trimming took 6 bases from V and 5 from J; bases not matched to a gene: 5. From germline, CDR1 is MDHEN and CDR2 SYDVKM. CDR3 sequence: CASRGTVQDTQYF. The CDR3 region has the DNA TGTGCCAGCAGGGGGACAGTGCAAGATACGCAGTATTTT.

This clonotype was recorded many times. The chain combines TRBV4-1 with TRBJ2-5; the D is unclear. Trimming pared 2 bases from V and 5 bases from J, leaving 3 bases between. Germline V gene data show CDR1 as MGHRA and CDR2 as YSYEKL. The CDR3 consists of 11 residues. CDR3 DNA: TGCGCCAGCAGCCAACTTGAGACCCAGTACTTC. Protein product: CASSQLETQYF.

The V call is TRBV27, the J call TRBJ2-1; no reliable D call. The CDR3 length is 15 residues. CDR1 is MNHEY, CDR2 SMNVEV, per germline (reference sequence). Trimming removed 3 bases at V and 7 bases at J, with 16 bases between. CDR3 DNA: TGTGCCAGCAGTTTCAGGAACTTGCCAACTAATGAGCAGTTCTTC. Amino acids: CASSFRNLPTNEQFF.

This clonotype was observed a handful of times. The gene calls are TRBV4-1 and TRBJ2-7; D gene uncertain. V gave up 4 bases and J gave up 4 bases, with 23 bases separating them. Germline V gene lookup returns CDR1 MGHRA and CDR2 YSYEKL. The CDR3 extends over 17 amino acids. The CDR3, as DNA: TGCGCCAGCAGCCCGTCTATGGCTCTGGGCTCTCGATACGAGCAGTACTTC. This translates into CASSPSMALGSRYEQYF.

This clonotype was picked up a small number of times. The chain joins TRBV4-1 to TRBJ2-4, with a possible D match to TRBD1 (5 bases). Germline V gives CDR1 MGHRA, CDR2 YSYEKL. This CDR3 has 14 amino acids. V was shortened by 0 bases and J by 7 bases, with 10 bases between the two germline ends. DNA of the CDR3: TGCGCCAGCAGCCAAGAGGACAAGTGGAACATTCAGTACTTC. Translated: CASSQEDKWNIQYF.

This chain links TRBV6-2 or TRBV6-3 with TRBJ1-1, with D unclear. The V and J ends lost 0 bases and 4 bases respectively, with 12 bases between them. Per the germline V gene, CDR1 is MNHEY and CDR2 is SVGEGT. The CDR3 runs to 15 residues. The CDR3 reads CASSYSWGVSTEAFF. CDR3 bases: TGTGCCAGCAGTTACTCTTGGGGAGTCAGCACTGAAGCTTTCTTT.

The sample holds a few counts of this clonotype. V is TRBV3-1 and J is TRBJ2-5; 7 nucleotides line up with TRBD2. Per the germline V gene, CDR1 is LGHDT and CDR2 is YNNKEL (reference sequence). This CDR3 contains 17 residues. V lost 4 bases and J lost 0; bases outside the gene matches: 11. Here the CDR3 reads CASSPHPGLTYQETQYF. The CDR3 region has the DNA TGTGCCAGCAGCCCCCACCCGGGACTAACCTACCAAGAGACCCAGTACTTC.

The gene calls are TRBV6-5 and TRBJ1-2, with D possibly being TRBD1 (6 bases). CDR1 MNHEY and CDR2 SVGAGI come from the germline V gene. The V end was cut by 7 bases, the J end by 4 bases, with 19 bases between. This CDR3 has 15 residues. The CDR3 sequence is CASNPMRGSPYGYTF. The CDR3 bases are TGTGCCAGCAACCCCATGAGGGGGTCCCCCTATGGCTACACCTTC.

The V and J genes are TRBV7-2 and TRBJ2-2, with 7 bases lining up with TRBD1. CDR1 and CDR2 from the germline V gene are SGHTA and FQGNSA. With 5 bases clipped from V and 3 bases from J, the junction kept 6 bases outside the gene matches. CDR3 length: 15 residues. The CDR3: CASSPTGADTGELFF. The CDR3 DNA reads TGTGCCAGCAGCCCCACAGGGGCGGACACCGGGGAGCTGTTTTTT.

CDR3: CASSLGQVPNNSPLHF. DNA for the CDR3: TGTGCCAGCAGCTTAGGACAGGTCCCTAATAATTCACCCCTCCACTTT. J is TRBJ1-6 and V is TRBV7-9, with D maybe TRBD1 (6 bases). The CDR3 has 16 amino acids. The V end was cut by 1 base, the J end by 5 bases, with 12 bases between. Per germline, CDR1 SEHNR and CDR2 FQNEAQ (reference sequence).

CDR3: CASSRPLSSSTDTQYF. For the CDR3, the DNA is TGTGCCAGCAGCCGTCCTCTTTCCTCTAGCACAGATACGCAGTATTTT. The rearrangement joins TRBV11-2 to TRBJ2-3; D unresolved. Trimming removed 5 bases at V and 0 bases at J, with 15 bases between. The CDR3 has 16 amino acids. Germline CDR1 and CDR2: SGHAT and FQNNGV.